This TCR beta chain was recorded in a study of PD-1 blockade in classical Hodgkin lymphoma (TCRdb year 2020). Regarding the study in general: Nivolumab dosing was 3 mg/kg intravenously every 2 weeks, continuing until either disease progression or unacceptable toxicity. A peripheral blood immune signature of response to PD-1 blockade in classical Hodgkin lymphoma was defined using TCR beta sequencing and CyTOF. Points the paper makes about the study in general: The study was limited to a single clinical trial cohort, and causes of repertoire differences, possibly disease activity or prior therapy, remained undefined. Trial patients achieving complete response had baseline diversity similar to newly diagnosed patients, whereas partial responders and progressors had significantly lower diversity. CD4+ but not CD8+ TCR diversity rose significantly by C4D1 (p=0.0027 vs p=0.16), most apparent in complete responders (p=0.02). Baseline TCR diversity was reported to be lower in newly diagnosed patients than in healthy donors and to be lower still in relapsed/refractory patients. Lower diversity was seen in patients whose nivolumab began less than 1 year after ASCT, and these patients were left out of later analyses so that immune reconstitution would not confound the results.

The CDR3 has 14 amino acids, counting the end cysteine and phenylalanine. Only the CDR3 region is kept as DNA, spanning 42 bases read in frame from base 1. Taken from the germline V gene, the CDR1 and CDR2 loops are MGHRA and YSYEKL. The germline V end is reduced by 6 bases and the J end by 5 bases; junction bases left unmatched: 6. This clone was detected once. Its antigen is still unknown. No base quality information exists; no much larger clone differs at one position. Genomic DNA was extracted with the Qiagen DNeasy kit from unsorted PBMCs and from negatively selected CD4+ and CD8+ fractions. TCR beta CDR3 regions were amplified by immunoSEQ multiplex PCR using primers annealing to V and J segments. A synthetic immune receptor repertoire was used to minimize amplification bias, and remaining bias was computationally removed after sequencing. The study's processing was this. Repertoire diversity was quantified as the Shannon entropy index using custom Python scripts. Unsorted, CD4+ and CD8+ repertoires were examined separately, except in combined analyses, for which CD4+ and CD8+ sequences were merged in silico. A clone counted as expanded when the clone's frequency after treatment rose at least 2-fold relative to C1D1, and clones undetected at baseline were given a pseudocount of 0.5. Clones with 0 or 1 copy at C1D1 were classified as singleton clones, and clones with 2 or more copies were classified as non-singleton clones. Clones expanded in unsorted samples were annotated as CD4+, CD8+ or unknown by matching protein sequences in sorted samples from the same patient. Wilcoxon tests on paired samples were used to test changes in diversity from C1D1 to C4D1. As stored in TCRdb, this immuneACCESS dataset retains in-frame rearrangements with V and J assigned. A fraction of the clones does not appear; measured against another copy, unresolved V genes explain less than half of the discrepancy, and the remainder lacks a known reason. V and J calls and clone size are those listed in that table; D and trimming were worked out from the DNA. The sample contains around 96,000 clones, approximately 83% of them found a single time. The top ten clones comprise 10% to 15% of the sample.

The time point label, read with the paper, signifies: cycle 1 day 1 (C1D1), immediately before nivolumab initiation. Relapse after autologous stem cell transplantation had occurred in all trial patients, and cohorts A, B and C were distinguished by prior brentuximab vedotin exposure. The trial cohort was composed of around 60 patients with relapsed/refractory classical Hodgkin lymphoma, for whom complete response, partial response or progressive disease was recorded as best overall response. In the multi-cohort phase II CheckMate 205 trial, trial patients received single-agent nivolumab. An independent review committee assessed best overall response by applying the 2007 International Working Group response criteria. PBMCs from the trial were collected at three points: immediately before nivolumab initiation (C1D1), and during therapy at cycle 2 day 1 and cycle 4 day 1. Peripheral blood was collected in 8 mL Vacutainer Cell Preparation Tubes, from which PBMCs were isolated by centrifugation and then cryopreserved.

The clonotype originates from a human donor with classical Hodgkin lymphoma. This specimen consisted of peripheral blood mononuclear cells (PBMCs), obtained at baseline. The chain is made from TRBV4-1 and TRBJ2-2; 7 bases in between match TRBD2. The CDR3 protein is CASRGGLQTGELFF. The DNA is TGCGCCAGCAGGGGGGGGTTACAGACCGGGGAGCTGTTTTTT.